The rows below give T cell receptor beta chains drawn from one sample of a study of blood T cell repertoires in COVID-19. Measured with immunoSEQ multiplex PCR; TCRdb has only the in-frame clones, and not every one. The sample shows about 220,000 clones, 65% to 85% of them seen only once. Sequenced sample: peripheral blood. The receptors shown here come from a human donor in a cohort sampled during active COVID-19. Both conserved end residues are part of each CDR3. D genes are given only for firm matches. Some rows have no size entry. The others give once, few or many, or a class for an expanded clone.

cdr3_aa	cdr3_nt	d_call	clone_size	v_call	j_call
CASSLVGQGDGYTF	TGTGCCAGCAGCTTGGTGGGGCAGGGTGATGGCTACACCTTC	NA	few	TRBV7-9	TRBJ1-2
CASSLAGGTGDTQYF	TGTGCCAGCAGCTTAGCGGGGGGGACTGGCGATACGCAGTATTTT	TRBD2	NA	TRBV7-6	TRBJ2-3
CASSYSNDNYEQYF	TGTGCCAGCAGTTACTCTAACGACAACTACGAGCAGTACTTC	NA	NA	TRBV6-6	TRBJ2-7
CASSLGAGTTDTQYF	TGTGCCAGCAGTTTAGGGGCGGGCACCACAGATACGCAGTATTTT	NA	NA	TRBV7-9	TRBJ2-3
CASSDSRGGTLMGKLFF	TGTGCCAGCAGTGATTCACGCGGGGGGACGCTAATGGGGAAACTGTTTTTT	NA	NA	TRBV28	TRBJ1-4
CATSRDRALGDNQPQHF	TGTGCCACCAGCAGAGATCGAGCCTTAGGGGACAATCAGCCCCAGCATTTT	NA	NA	TRBV15	TRBJ1-5
CAGRDRNTGELFF	TGTGCCGGCCGGGACAGAAACACCGGGGAGCTGTTTTTT	TRBD1	NA	TRBV19	TRBJ2-2
CAWSVQGSSGANVLTF	TGTGCCTGGAGTGTACAGGGGAGCTCTGGGGCCAACGTCCTGACTTTC	TRBD1	NA	TRBV30	TRBJ2-6
CASSPLPGQGGGYGYTF	TGTGCCAGCAGTCCCTTACCCGGACAGGGGGGAGGCTATGGCTACACCTTC	TRBD1	NA	TRBV6-6	TRBJ1-2
CASSIATGKGYSPLHF	TGTGCCAGTAGTATAGCAACAGGGAAAGGGTATTCACCCCTCCACTTT	NA	NA	TRBV19	TRBJ1-6
CASSSAAGSTDTQYF	TGTGCCAGCAGTTCTGCCGCGGGGAGCACAGATACGCAGTATTTT	NA	NA	TRBV5-4	TRBJ2-3
CASSLYRGAGETQYF	TGTGCCAGCAGCTTGTATCGGGGGGCCGGCGAGACCCAGTACTTC	NA	NA	TRBV5-5	TRBJ2-5
CASRLQGGGGYTF	TGTGCCAGCAGGCTACAGGGGGGTGGGGGCTACACCTTC	TRBD1	NA	TRBV6-5	TRBJ1-2
CASSPIMSPLHF	TGTGCCAGCAGTCCTATAATGTCACCCCTCCACTTT	NA	NA	TRBV28	TRBJ1-6
CASSELRGTDTQYF	TGCGCCAGCAGTGAACTCAGGGGGACAGATACGCAGTATTTT	TRBD1	NA	TRBV10-2	TRBJ2-3
CASSIGTGENTEAFF	TGCGCCAGCAGCATCGGGACAGGGGAGAACACTGAAGCTTTCTTT	TRBD1	once	TRBV5-1	TRBJ1-1
CASSLGTSGTDTQYF	TGTGCCAGCAGCTTAGGGACTAGCGGCACAGATACGCAGTATTTT	TRBD2	NA	TRBV7-8	TRBJ2-3
CASRSSGAGGAEQYF	TGTGCCAGCAGGTCCAGTGGGGCGGGAGGAGCCGAGCAGTACTTC	TRBD2	few	TRBV28	TRBJ2-7
CASSVRQGPNSPLHF	TGTGCCAGCAGCGTCCGACAGGGCCCCAATTCACCCCTCCACTTT	TRBD1	NA	TRBV5-5	TRBJ1-6
CASSLSVSGANVLTF	TGTGCCAGCAGTTTATCCGTCTCTGGGGCCAACGTCCTGACTTTC	NA	NA	TRBV27	TRBJ2-6
CASSLGVGDRGRYGYTF	TGCGCCAGCAGCTTGGGAGTAGGGGACAGGGGCCGCTATGGCTACACCTTC	TRBD1	NA	TRBV5-1	TRBJ1-2
CATSRNRQGEAFF	TGTGCCACCAGCAGAAATAGACAGGGGGAGGCTTTCTTT	TRBD1	NA	TRBV15	TRBJ1-1
CASASGTQETQYF	TGCGCCAGCGCGAGCGGGACTCAAGAGACCCAGTACTTC	TRBD2	NA	TRBV10-2	TRBJ2-5
CASSKMAGGPSGELFF	TGTGCCAGTAGTAAAATGGCGGGGGGGCCGAGCGGGGAGCTGTTTTTT	TRBD2	NA	TRBV19	TRBJ2-2
CASSMTTEDSPLHF	TGTGCCAGTAGTATGACGACAGAGGATTCACCCCTCCACTTT	NA	NA	TRBV19	TRBJ1-6
CASSIRWTGVLSGANVLTF	TGTGCCAGTAGTATTAGATGGACAGGGGTCCTCTCTGGGGCCAACGTCCTGACTTTC	TRBD1	NA	TRBV19	TRBJ2-6
CASSPPLRRGTDTQYF	TGTGCCAGCAGCCCCCCGTTAAGGCGGGGAACAGATACGCAGTATTTT	NA	NA	TRBV7-9	TRBJ2-3
CASSLGAGWVAFF	TGTGCCAGCAGTCTTGGGGCAGGCTGGGTAGCTTTCTTT	NA	once	TRBV12-3/TRBV12-4	TRBJ1-1
CASSIRSGTTGNTIYF	TGTGCCAGTAGTATCCGATCCGGGACAACGGGAAACACCATATATTTT	NA	once	TRBV19	TRBJ1-3
CASSQEETRVSGNTIYF	TGTGCCAGCAGCCAAGAGGAGACTAGGGTCTCTGGAAACACCATATATTTT	NA	NA	TRBV4-2	TRBJ1-3
CASSQSVGQGDTEAFF	TGCGCCAGCAGTCAATCGGTAGGGCAGGGTGACACTGAAGCTTTCTTT	NA	NA	TRBV23-1	TRBJ1-1
CASSRLAGGSYQETQYF	TGTGCCAGCAGCAGACTAGCGGGAGGTTCGTACCAAGAGACCCAGTACTTC	TRBD2	NA	TRBV3-1/TRBV3-2	TRBJ2-5
CASSNDWDEQFF	TGTGCCAGCAGTAACGACTGGGATGAGCAGTTCTTC	NA	once	TRBV13	TRBJ2-1
CASSPRQGAYEQYF	TGTGCCAGCAGCCCCCGACAGGGGGCTTACGAGCAGTACTTC	TRBD1	once	TRBV14	TRBJ2-7
CASSTSGGLTDTQYF	TGTGCCAGTAGTACTAGCGGGGGGCTCACAGATACGCAGTATTTT	TRBD2	NA	TRBV19	TRBJ2-3
CANHAFERSEQFF	TGTGCCAACCACGCGTTTGAAAGGAGTGAGCAGTTCTTC	NA	NA	TRBV2	TRBJ2-1
CASKAGWYEQYF	TGTGCCAGCAAGGCAGGGTGGTACGAGCAGTACTTC	NA	few	TRBV2	TRBJ2-7
CASRRQRTGGEKLFF	TGTGCCAGCCGCCGCCAGAGGACAGGGGGTGAAAAACTGTTTTTT	TRBD1	NA	TRBV7-2	TRBJ1-4
CASSHHRDSLPSSYNSPLHF	TGTGCCAGCAGCCATCACCGGGACAGTCTCCCAAGCTCCTATAATTCACCCCTCCACTTT	TRBD1	once	TRBV3-1/TRBV3-2	TRBJ1-6
CASSSDRATYSYEQYF	TGTGCCAGCAGTTCCGACAGGGCCACTTATTCCTACGAGCAGTACTTC	TRBD1	NA	TRBV6-5	TRBJ2-7
CASSFASGATDTQYF	TGCGCCAGCAGCTTTGCTAGCGGGGCCACAGATACGCAGTATTTT	TRBD2	once	TRBV5-1	TRBJ2-3
CASSLMTGGTGTEAFF	TGTGCCAGCAGCTTAATGACAGGGGGCACAGGAACTGAAGCTTTCTTT	TRBD1	NA	TRBV7-6	TRBJ1-1
CASSFGTATYGYTF	TGTGCCAGCAGCTTCGGGACAGCCACCTATGGCTACACCTTC	TRBD1	NA	TRBV5-8	TRBJ1-2
CASSQAGGRIGNAEAFF	TGTGCCAGCAGCCAAGCTGGGGGCAGGATCGGGAACGCTGAAGCTTTCTTT	NA	NA	TRBV3-1/TRBV3-2	TRBJ1-1
CASSLVQGGTGELFF	TGTGCCAGCAGCTTAGTTCAGGGAGGAACCGGGGAGCTGTTTTTT	NA	NA	TRBV7-9	TRBJ2-2
CASSPGWALANYGYTF	TGTGCCAGCAGCCCAGGTTGGGCTTTAGCTAACTATGGCTACACCTTC	NA	NA	TRBV7-2	TRBJ1-2
CASSGWTGASYNEQFF	TGTGCCAGCAGCGGATGGACAGGGGCCTCCTACAATGAGCAGTTCTTC	TRBD1	NA	TRBV7-2	TRBJ2-1